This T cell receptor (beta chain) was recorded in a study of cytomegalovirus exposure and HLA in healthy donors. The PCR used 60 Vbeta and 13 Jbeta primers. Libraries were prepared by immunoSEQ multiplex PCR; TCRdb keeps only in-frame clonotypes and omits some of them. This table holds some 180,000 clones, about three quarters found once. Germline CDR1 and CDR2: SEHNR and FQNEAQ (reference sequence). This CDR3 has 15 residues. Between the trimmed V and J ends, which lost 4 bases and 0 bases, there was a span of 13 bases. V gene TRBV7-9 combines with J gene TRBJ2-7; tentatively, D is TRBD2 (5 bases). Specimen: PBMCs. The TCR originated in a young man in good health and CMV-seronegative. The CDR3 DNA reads TGTGCCAGCAGCTCAGGACGGGGAAGCTCCTACGAGCAGTACTTC. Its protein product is CASSSGRGSSYEQYF.